The 20 T cell receptor beta chains in this list originate from one sample, sequenced in a study of T cells after yellow fever vaccination. TCRdb re-derived calls from the 5' RACE reads in MiXCR, one entry per CDR3 protein. The sample includes some 96,000 distinct CDR3 sequences, roughly 8.2% of them seen just once. The sample in question was CD8+ T cells not binding an NS4B(214-222) dextramer, sorted from PBMCs, obtained more than 14 days after the first yellow fever vaccination. All receptors derive from a man younger than 35 who received the YFV17D yellow fever vaccine.

This chain joins TRBV9 and TRBJ2-4; the D gene could be TRBD1 or TRBD2 (5 bases each). The V end lost 1 base, the J end lost 8 bases, and 13 bases lay between the germline ends. The germline V gene encodes CDR1 SGDLS and CDR2 YYNGEE. This CDR3 comprises 14 residues. The CDR3 DNA is TGTGCCAGCAGCGTACTCGGAAGGGACGACATTCAGTACTTC. Its translation is CASSVLGRDDIQYF. Full variable domain (rest looked up from reference TRBV9 and TRBJ2-4): DSGVTQTPKHLITATGQRVTLRCSPRSGDLSVYWYQQSLDQGLQFLIQYYNGEERAKGNILERFSAQQFPDLHSELNLSSLELGDSALYFCASSVLGRDDIQYFGAGTRLSVL.

This clonotype has a handful of counts. The rearrangement joins TRBV9 to TRBJ2-3; D may be TRBD1 or TRBD2 (5 bases each). This CDR3 has 15 residues. V lost 4 bases and J lost 2, with 14 bases in between. Germline V lookup: CDR1 SGDLS, CDR2 YYNGEE. Here the CDR3 DNA reads TGTGCCAGCAGCCCCACCGGGGCGATCACAGATACGCAGTATTTT. This gives the protein CASSPTGAITDTQYF.

The chain carries TRBV3-1 and TRBJ2-7; D unresolved. CDR1 and CDR2 from the germline V gene are LGHDT and YNNKEL (reference sequence). The CDR3 loop spans 12 amino acids. V dropped 4 bases and J dropped 7 bases, with 11 bases sitting between them. The DNA of the CDR3 is TGTGCCAGCAGCCCCAACAAGAGGGAGCAGTACTTC. Translation gives CASSPNKREQYF.

The rearrangement joins TRBV11-2 to TRBJ2-2; D unresolved. Germline CDR1 reads SGHAT; CDR2 reads FQNNGV. V was shortened by 1 base and J by 10 bases, with 7 bases between the two germline ends. This CDR3 is built from 12 residues. For the CDR3, the DNA is TGTGCCAGCAGCTTAGCTAGGTCGGAGCTGTTTTTT. As protein: CASSLARSELFF.

This clonotype was observed a handful of times. The chain combines TRBV14 with TRBJ1-4; TRBD1 might be the D (6 bases). Trimming shortened V by 6 bases and J by 5 bases, and 19 bases separated the two germline ends. The CDR3 contains 16 residues. CDR1 SGHDN and CDR2 FVKESK come from the germline V gene. CDR3 sequence: CASRVRGRSLNEKLFF. CDR3 nucleotides: TGTGCCAGCAGGGTCAGGGGCAGGTCCCTGAATGAAAAACTGTTTTTT.

There are a few counts of this clonotype. V gene TRBV10-2 combines with J gene TRBJ1-1; D is undetermined. Germline-derived CDR1 and CDR2 are WSHSY and SAAADI. V dropped 3 bases and J dropped 0 bases, with 8 bases sitting between them. This CDR3 spans 14 amino acids. CDR3 sequence reads: CASSDGWMNTEAFF. For the CDR3, the DNA is TGCGCCAGCAGTGATGGGTGGATGAACACTGAAGCTTTCTTT.

This clonotype has a handful of counts. The gene calls are TRBV7-9 and TRBJ1-1, with 7 bases matching TRBD1. Trimming at V came to 4 bases and at J to 3 bases, leaving 11 bases not matched to a gene. This CDR3 region has 16 residues. The germline CDR1 and CDR2 sequences are SEHNR and FQNEAQ (reference sequence). This CDR3 is CASSSTRQGGDTEAFF. The CDR3 coding sequence is TGTGCCAGCAGCTCAACCCGACAGGGCGGGGACACTGAAGCTTTCTTT. Combining the CDR3 with reference TRBV7-9 and TRBJ1-1 gives the whole variable domain DTGVSQNPRHKITKRGQNVTFRCDPISEHNRLYWYRQTLGQGPEFLTYFQNEAQLEKSRLLSDRFSAERPKGSFSTLEIQRTEQGDSAMYLCASSSTRQGGDTEAFFGQGTRLTVV.

This clonotype was counted a few times. V usage is TRBV6-5 and J usage is TRBJ1-2; D gene uncertain. CDR1 and CDR2 (germline): MNHEY, SVGAGI. CDR3 size: 13 residues. Trimming removed 0 bases from V and 11 bases from J, with 13 bases in between. CDR3 loop: CASSYSGQEEYTF. As DNA, the CDR3 is TGTGCCAGCAGTTACTCGGGCCAGGAAGAGTACACCTTC.

V is TRBV7-6 and J is TRBJ1-4; no definite D call. Germline assignment: CDR1 SGHVS and CDR2 FNYEAQ. V gave up 1 base and J gave up 8 bases, with 11 bases separating them. This CDR3 is built from 14 residues. The CDR3 bases are TGTGCCAGCAGCTTAGAGATAGGTGACGAAAAACTGTTTTTT. Protein product: CASSLEIGDEKLFF.

V and J are TRBV7-2 and TRBJ2-3; the D gene is possibly TRBD1 (6 bases). Germline CDR1 and CDR2: SGHTA and FQGNSA. The CDR3 sequence is 15 residues long. The V end lost 3 bases, the J end lost 5 bases, and 15 bases lay between the germline ends. CDR3 region: CASSFGTSRVDTQYF. The CDR3 coding sequence is TGTGCCAGCAGCTTCGGGACAAGTAGGGTAGATACGCAGTATTTT.

In this sample, this clonotype turned up many times. V is TRBV7-9 and J is TRBJ2-5, with 10 nucleotides matching TRBD2. From germline, CDR1 is SEHNR and CDR2 FQNEAQ (reference sequence). The CDR3 consists of 16 residues. The V and J ends lost 8 bases and 5 bases, in that order; junction bases with no gene match: 14. As DNA, the CDR3 is TGTGCCAGCGTTCTTATTACCTCTAGCGGGGGTGAGACCCAGTACTTC. This codes for CASVLITSSGGETQYF.

V and J are TRBV24-1 and TRBJ2-5, with TRBD2 matching over 12 bases. CDR1 KGHDR and CDR2 SFDVKD come from the germline V gene. The CDR3 covers 17 residues. V lost 0 bases and J lost 5; bases outside the gene matches: 6. This chain's CDR3 is CATSDLGTSGQGETQYF. DNA for the CDR3: TGTGCCACCAGTGATTTGGGGACTAGCGGGCAAGGGGAGACCCAGTACTTC.

This clonotype is judged large. The gene calls are TRBV7-2 and TRBJ1-1; TRBD1 matches at 7 bases. CDR1 is SGHTA and CDR2 is FQGNSA in the germline V gene. V gave up 1 base and J gave up 4 bases; unmatched junction bases: 3. CDR3 length: 14 residues. The CDR3 is CASSLGSGGTEAFF. The CDR3 nucleotides read TGTGCCAGCAGCTTAGGGTCAGGGGGCACTGAAGCTTTCTTT.

V gene TRBV3-1 combines with J gene TRBJ2-3; 12 nucleotides agree with TRBD1. The CDR3 runs to 16 residues. CDR1 is LGHDT and CDR2 is YNNKEL in the germline V gene (reference sequence). The J segment lost 5 bases and the V segment lost 3 bases, leaving 6 bases of the junction unmatched. Here the CDR3 reads CASSHVGQGAEDTQYF. CDR3 sequence (DNA): TGTGCCAGCAGCCATGTGGGACAGGGGGCGGAAGATACGCAGTATTTT.

Ten or more counts support this clonotype. The CDR3 bases are TGTGCCAGCAGTTACGACCGGGGCACAGATACGCAGTATTTT. This gives the protein CASSYDRGTDTQYF. V and J are TRBV12-3 or TRBV12-4 and TRBJ2-3; D is undetermined. V gave up 4 bases and J gave up 1 base, with 9 bases separating them. The CDR3 runs to 14 residues.

The rearrangement links TRBV5-5 to TRBJ2-7; tentative D call: TRBD2 (6 bases). This CDR3 is 17 amino acids long. Germline V gene data show CDR1 as SGHKS and CDR2 as YYEKEE (reference sequence). The CDR3 here is CASSYNTLGEASYERYV. Here the CDR3 DNA reads TGTGCCAGCAGCTACAATACGTTGGGGGAGGCCTCCTACGAGCGGTACGTC.

This clonotype has only a few counts. Written as DNA, the CDR3 is TGTGCCAGCAGCCACTTCACAGATACGCAGTATTTT. Residues: CASSHFTDTQYF. This sequence joins TRBV3-1 and TRBJ2-3; D is uncertain. Germline V gives CDR1 LGHDT, CDR2 YNNKEL (reference sequence). The CDR3 has 12 amino acids. V dropped 3 bases and J dropped 2 bases, with 3 bases sitting between them.

Only a few counts were recorded for this clonotype. This rearrangement joins TRBV7-9 to TRBJ2-1, with D perhaps TRBD1 (6 bases). The V end lost 7 bases, the J end lost 7 bases, and 11 bases lay between the germline ends. This CDR3 has 12 residues. Germline-derived CDR1 and CDR2 are SEHNR and FQNEAQ (reference sequence). CDR3 nucleotide sequence: TGTGCCAGCACCAGAAGGGGGAATGAGCAGTTCTTC. Translation gives CASTRRGNEQFF.

The V and J genes are TRBV6-2 or TRBV6-3 and TRBJ2-5; D is ambiguous. This CDR3 contains 11 residues. Germline V CDR1 and CDR2: MNHEY, SVGEGT. The ends were cut back, 2 bases at V and 11 bases at J, with 9 bases in the middle. This chain's CDR3 is CASSYGAEQYF. The CDR3 nucleotides are TGTGCCAGCAGTTACGGAGCCGAACAGTACTTC.

The chain employs TRBV29-1 and TRBJ2-1; 8 nucleotides agree with TRBD1. Looked up from germline, CDR1 is SQVTM and CDR2 is ANQGSEA. This CDR3 region has 16 residues. Losses at the gene ends were 5 bases for V and 2 bases for J; bases not matched to a gene: 11. The CDR3 DNA reads as TGCAGCGTTACCAACAGGGGGGACAAAACCTACAATGAGCAGTTCTTC. It yields the protein CSVTNRGDKTYNEQFF.